This T cell receptor beta chain was sequenced for a study of identical twins. Study-wide results and limits: Out-of-frame alpha sequences common to twins exhibited an excess of low generation probability.

This clonotype was counted at least ten times. What it recognizes is unknown. One entry per CDR3 protein, called by TCRdb with MiXCR from the 5' RACE reads. The sample has roughly 700,000 distinct CDR3 sequences, less than 10% seen once. The CDR3 spans 13 residues. V was shortened by 4 bases and J by 3 bases, with 12 bases between the two germline ends. From germline, CDR1 is SQVTM and CDR2 ANQGSEA. This sample also belongs to another study, concerning yellow fever vaccine responses in identical twins.

The chain is built from TRBV29-1 and TRBJ2-5; D gene uncertain. The TCR originated in a woman aged 18 to 35 in good health. The sequenced sample was PBMCs. CDR3 in amino acids: CSVVDGYKETQYF. CDR3 DNA sequence: TGCAGCGTTGTCGACGGATATAAAGAGACCCAGTACTTC. The entire variable domain, with the rest obtained from reference TRBV29-1 and TRBJ2-5, is as follows: SAVISQKPSRDICQRGTSLTIQCQVDSQVTMMFWYRQQPGQSLTLIATANQGSEATYESGFVIDKFPISRPNLTFSTLTVSNMSPEDSSIYLCSVVDGYKETQYFGPGTRLLVL.